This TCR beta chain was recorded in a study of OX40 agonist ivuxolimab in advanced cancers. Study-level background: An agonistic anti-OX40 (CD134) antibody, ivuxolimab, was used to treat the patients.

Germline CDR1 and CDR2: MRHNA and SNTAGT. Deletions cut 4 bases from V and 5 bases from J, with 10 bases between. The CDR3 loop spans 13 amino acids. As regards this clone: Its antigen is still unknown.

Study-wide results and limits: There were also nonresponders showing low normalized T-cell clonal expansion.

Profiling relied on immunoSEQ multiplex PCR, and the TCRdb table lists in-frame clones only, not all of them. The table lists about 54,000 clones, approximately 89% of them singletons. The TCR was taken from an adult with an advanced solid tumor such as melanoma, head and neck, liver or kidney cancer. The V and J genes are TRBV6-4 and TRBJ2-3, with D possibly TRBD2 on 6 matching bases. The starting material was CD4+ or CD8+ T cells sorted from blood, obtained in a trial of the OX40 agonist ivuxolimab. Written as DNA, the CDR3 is TGTGCCAGCAGTGGGGGGGTCGGAGATACGCAGTATTTT. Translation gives CASSGGVGDTQYF.